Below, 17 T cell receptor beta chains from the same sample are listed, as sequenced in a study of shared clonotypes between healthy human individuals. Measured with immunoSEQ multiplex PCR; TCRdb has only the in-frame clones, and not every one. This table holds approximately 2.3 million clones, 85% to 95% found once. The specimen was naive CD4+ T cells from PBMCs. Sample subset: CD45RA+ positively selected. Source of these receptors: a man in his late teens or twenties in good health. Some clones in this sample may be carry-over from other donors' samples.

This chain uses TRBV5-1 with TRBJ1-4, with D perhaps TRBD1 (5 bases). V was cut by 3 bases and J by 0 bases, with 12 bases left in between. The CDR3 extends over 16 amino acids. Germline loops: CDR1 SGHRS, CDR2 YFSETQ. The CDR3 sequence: CASSSQGPSTNEKLFF. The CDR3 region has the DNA TGCGCCAGCAGCTCGCAGGGACCTTCAACTAATGAAAAACTGTTTTTT.

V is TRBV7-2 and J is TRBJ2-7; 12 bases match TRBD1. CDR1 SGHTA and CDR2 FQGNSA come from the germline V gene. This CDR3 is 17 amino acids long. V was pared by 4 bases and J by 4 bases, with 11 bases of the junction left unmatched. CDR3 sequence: CASSYRASGQGAYEQYF. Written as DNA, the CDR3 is TGTGCCAGCAGCTACCGGGCCTCGGGACAGGGGGCATACGAGCAGTACTTC.

Here the CDR3 DNA reads TGTGCCAGCCTAGCGGGAGGGCGTATGAATGAGCAGTTCTTC. This encodes CASLAGGRMNEQFF. The chain links TRBV6-4 to TRBJ2-1; 12 bases map to TRBD2. Germline V CDR1 and CDR2: MRHNA, SNTAGT. The CDR3 consists of 14 residues. V lost 8 bases, J lost 7 bases, and 6 bases stayed unmatched.

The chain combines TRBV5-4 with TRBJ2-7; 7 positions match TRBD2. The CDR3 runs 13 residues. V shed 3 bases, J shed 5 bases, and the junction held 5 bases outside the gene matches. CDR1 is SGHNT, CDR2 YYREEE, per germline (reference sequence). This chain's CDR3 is CASSSPGGDEQYF. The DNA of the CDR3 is TGTGCCAGCAGCTCCCCTGGGGGGGACGAGCAGTACTTC.

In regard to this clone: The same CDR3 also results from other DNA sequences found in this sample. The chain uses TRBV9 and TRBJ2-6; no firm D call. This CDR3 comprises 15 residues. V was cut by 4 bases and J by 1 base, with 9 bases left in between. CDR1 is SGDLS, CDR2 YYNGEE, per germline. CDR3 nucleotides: TGTGCCAGCAGCCCCCGCCTGTCTGGGGCCAACGTCCTGACTTTC. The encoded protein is CASSPRLSGANVLTF.

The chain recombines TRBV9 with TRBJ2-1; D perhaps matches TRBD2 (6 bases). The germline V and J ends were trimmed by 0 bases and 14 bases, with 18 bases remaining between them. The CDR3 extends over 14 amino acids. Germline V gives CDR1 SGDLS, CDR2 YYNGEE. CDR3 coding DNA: TGTGCCAGCAGCGTAGGGGCTAGCGTGGGGCGGGAGTTCTTC. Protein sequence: CASSVGASVGREFF.

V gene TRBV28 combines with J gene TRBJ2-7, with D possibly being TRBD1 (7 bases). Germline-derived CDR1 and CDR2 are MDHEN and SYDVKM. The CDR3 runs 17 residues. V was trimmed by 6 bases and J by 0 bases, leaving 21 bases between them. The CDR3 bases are TGTGCCAGCAGAACAGGGGACTGGCCTTTGGGCTCCTACGAGCAGTACTTC. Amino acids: CASRTGDWPLGSYEQYF. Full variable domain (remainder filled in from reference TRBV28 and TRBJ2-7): DVKVTQSSRYLVKRTGEKVFLECVQDMDHENMFWYRQDPGLGLRLIYFSYDVKMKEKGDIPEGYSVSREKKERFSLILESASTNQTSMYLCASRTGDWPLGSYEQYFGPGTRLTVT.

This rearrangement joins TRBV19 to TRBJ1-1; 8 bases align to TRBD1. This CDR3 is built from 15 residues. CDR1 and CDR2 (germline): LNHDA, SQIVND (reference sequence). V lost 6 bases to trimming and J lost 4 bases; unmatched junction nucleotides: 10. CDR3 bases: TGTGCCAGTAGACCGAACAGGGGGGGATTCACTGAAGCTTTCTTT. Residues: CASRPNRGGFTEAFF.

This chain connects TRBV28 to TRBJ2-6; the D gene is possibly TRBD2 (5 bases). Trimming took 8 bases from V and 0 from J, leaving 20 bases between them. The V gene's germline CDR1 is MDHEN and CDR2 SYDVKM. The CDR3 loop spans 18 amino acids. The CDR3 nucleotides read TGTGCCAGCCTTGATATGAGGGAACCAATCTCTGGGGCCAACGTCCTGACTTTC. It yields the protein CASLDMREPISGANVLTF.

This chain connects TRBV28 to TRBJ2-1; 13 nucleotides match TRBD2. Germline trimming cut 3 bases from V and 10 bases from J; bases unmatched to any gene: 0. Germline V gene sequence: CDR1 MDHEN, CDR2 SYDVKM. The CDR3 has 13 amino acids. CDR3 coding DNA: TGTGCCAGCAGTTTGACTAGCGGGAGGGAGCAGTTCTTC. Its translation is CASSLTSGREQFF.

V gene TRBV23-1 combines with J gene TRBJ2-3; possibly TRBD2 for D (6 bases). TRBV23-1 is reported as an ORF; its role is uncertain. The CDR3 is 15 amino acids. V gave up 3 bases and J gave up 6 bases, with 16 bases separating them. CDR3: CASSHRRAQRDTQYF. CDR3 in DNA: TGCGCCAGCAGTCACCGGAGGGCGCAACGGGATACGCAGTATTTT.

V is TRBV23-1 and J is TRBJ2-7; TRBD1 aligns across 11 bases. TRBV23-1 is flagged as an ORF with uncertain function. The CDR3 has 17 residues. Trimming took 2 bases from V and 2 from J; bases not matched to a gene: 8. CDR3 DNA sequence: TGCGCCAGCAGTCAACCCCTTGGGACAGGGGGAACCTACGAGCAGTACTTC. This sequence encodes CASSQPLGTGGTYEQYF.

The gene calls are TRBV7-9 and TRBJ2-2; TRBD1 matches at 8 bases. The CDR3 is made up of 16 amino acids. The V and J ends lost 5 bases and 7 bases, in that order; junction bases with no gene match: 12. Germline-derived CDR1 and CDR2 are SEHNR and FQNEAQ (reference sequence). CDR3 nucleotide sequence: TGTGCCAGCAGCCTCGGACAGGGACCTCCCGGCGGGGAGCTGTTTTTT. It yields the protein CASSLGQGPPGGELFF.

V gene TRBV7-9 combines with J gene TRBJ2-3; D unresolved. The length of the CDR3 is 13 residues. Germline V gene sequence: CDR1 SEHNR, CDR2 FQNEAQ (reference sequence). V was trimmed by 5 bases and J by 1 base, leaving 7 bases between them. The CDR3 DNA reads TGTGCCAGCAGCATAACCGGCACAGATACGCAGTATTTT. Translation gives CASSITGTDTQYF. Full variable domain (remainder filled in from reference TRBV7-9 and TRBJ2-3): DTGVSQNPRHKITKRGQNVTFRCDPISEHNRLYWYRQTLGQGPEFLTYFQNEAQLEKSRLLSDRFSAERPKGSFSTLEIQRTEQGDSAMYLCASSITGTDTQYFGPGTRLTVL.

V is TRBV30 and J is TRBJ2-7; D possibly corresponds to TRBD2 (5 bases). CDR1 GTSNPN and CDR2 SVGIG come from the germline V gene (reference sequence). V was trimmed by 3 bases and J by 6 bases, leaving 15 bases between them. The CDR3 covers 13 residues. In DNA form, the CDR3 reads TGTGCCTGGAGGGGGAGATGGACTGGCGAGCAGTACTTC. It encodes CAWRGRWTGEQYF.

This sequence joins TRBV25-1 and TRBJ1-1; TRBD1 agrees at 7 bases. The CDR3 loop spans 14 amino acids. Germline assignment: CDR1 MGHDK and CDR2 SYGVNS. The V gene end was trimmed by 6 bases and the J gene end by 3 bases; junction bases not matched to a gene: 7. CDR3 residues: CASSQGGADTEAFF. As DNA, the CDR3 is TGTGCCAGCAGCCAAGGGGGCGCTGACACTGAAGCTTTCTTT. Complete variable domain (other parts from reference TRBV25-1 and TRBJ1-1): EADIYQTPRYLVIGTGKKITLECSQTMGHDKMYWYQQDPGMELHLIHYSYGVNSTEKGDLSSESTVSRIRTEHFPLTLESARPSHTSQYLCASSQGGADTEAFFGQGTRLTVV.

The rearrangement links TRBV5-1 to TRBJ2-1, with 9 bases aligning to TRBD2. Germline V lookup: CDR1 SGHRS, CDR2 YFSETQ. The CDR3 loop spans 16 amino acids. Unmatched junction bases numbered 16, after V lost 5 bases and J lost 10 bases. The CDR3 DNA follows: TGCGCCAGCAGTTCGAAAACCGGGACTAGCTTAACGGAGCAGTTCTTC. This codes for CASSSKTGTSLTEQFF.